The T cell receptor beta chain described here comes from a study of blood T cell repertoires in COVID-19. Overall study context: There were acute and convalescent COVID-19 samples, and they came from the United States, Italy and Spain. T cells, B-cell-depleted T cells, or PBMCs supplied cDNA or gDNA.

In the authors' workflow: Estimated nucleated cell counts came from reference gene primer amplification. Sequencing used immunoSEQ multiplex PCR; TCRdb keeps in-frame clones, though not all of them. V, J and clone size are taken as reported in that table, and D and trimming were inferred from the DNA itself. This repertoire shows around 92,000 clones, roughly 88% found once; its top ten account for 25%. Trimming cost V 2 bases and J 1 base; bases outside gene matches: 6. The CDR3 covers 18 residues. Germline loops: CDR1 MDHEN, CDR2 SYDVKM. This TCR derives from a human donor in a cohort sampled during active COVID-19. The sequencing input was peripheral blood. This chain uses TRBV28 with TRBJ2-3; TRBD2 aligns across 13 bases. This chain's CDR3 is CASSLRTGTSGGTDTQYF. The CDR3 DNA follows: TGTGCCAGCAGTTTACGTACCGGGACTAGCGGGGGCACAGATACGCAGTATTTT.